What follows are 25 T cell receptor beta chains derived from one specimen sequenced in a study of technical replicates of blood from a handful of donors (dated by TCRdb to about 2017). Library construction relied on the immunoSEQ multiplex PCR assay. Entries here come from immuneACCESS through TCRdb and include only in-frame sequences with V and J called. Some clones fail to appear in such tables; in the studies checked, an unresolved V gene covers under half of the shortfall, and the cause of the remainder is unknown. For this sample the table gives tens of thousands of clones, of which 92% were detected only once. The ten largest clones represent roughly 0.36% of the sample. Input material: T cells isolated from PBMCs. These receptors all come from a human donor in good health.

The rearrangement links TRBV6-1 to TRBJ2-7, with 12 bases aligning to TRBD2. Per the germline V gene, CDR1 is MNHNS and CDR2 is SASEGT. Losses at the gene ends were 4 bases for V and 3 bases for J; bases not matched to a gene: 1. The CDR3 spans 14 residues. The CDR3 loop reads CASSGTSGNYEQYF. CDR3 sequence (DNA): TGTGCCAGCAGTGGGACTAGCGGGAACTACGAGCAGTACTTC.

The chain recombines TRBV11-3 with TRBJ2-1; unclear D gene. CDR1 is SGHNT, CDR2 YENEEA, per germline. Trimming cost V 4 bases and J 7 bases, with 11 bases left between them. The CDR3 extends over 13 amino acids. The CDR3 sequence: CASSSHDWNEQFF. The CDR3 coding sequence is TGTGCCAGCAGCTCACACGACTGGAATGAGCAGTTCTTC.

In nucleotides, the CDR3 is TGTGCCTCAATACCGGGACAAGGCTCCTACGAGCAGTACTTC. This sequence encodes CASIPGQGSYEQYF. V usage is TRBV30 and J usage is TRBJ2-7, with D perhaps TRBD1 (6 bases). Germline V CDR1 and CDR2: GTSNPN, SVGIG (reference sequence). V lost 7 bases and J 0 bases, leaving 16 bases between the germline ends. The CDR3 length is 14 residues.

The CDR3 nucleotides are TGTGCCAGCAGTTTTTTCTATAACAGTCAGCCCCAGCATTTT. This gives the protein CASSFFYNSQPQHF. The genes are TRBV28 and TRBJ1-5; D unclear. The germline V gene encodes CDR1 MDHEN and CDR2 SYDVKM. Deletions cut 3 bases from V and 6 bases from J, with 12 bases between. The CDR3 is 14 residues long.

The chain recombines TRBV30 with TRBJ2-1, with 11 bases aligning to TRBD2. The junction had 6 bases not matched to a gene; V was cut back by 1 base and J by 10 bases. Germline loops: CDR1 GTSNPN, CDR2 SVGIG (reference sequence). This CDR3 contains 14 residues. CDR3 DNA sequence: TGTGCCTGGAGTGAGATAGCGGGAGGGCAAGAGCAGTTCTTC. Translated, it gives CAWSEIAGGQEQFF.

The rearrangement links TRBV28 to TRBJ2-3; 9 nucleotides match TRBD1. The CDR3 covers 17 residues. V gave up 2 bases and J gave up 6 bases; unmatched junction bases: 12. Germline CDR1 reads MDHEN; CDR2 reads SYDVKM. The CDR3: CASSLKGQGWRSDTQYF. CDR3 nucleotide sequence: TGTGCCAGCAGTTTAAAGGGACAGGGATGGCGTAGCGATACGCAGTATTTT. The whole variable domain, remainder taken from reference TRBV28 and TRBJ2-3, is DVKVTQSSRYLVKRTGEKVFLECVQDMDHENMFWYRQDPGLGLRLIYFSYDVKMKEKGDIPEGYSVSREKKERFSLILESASTNQTSMYLCASSLKGQGWRSDTQYFGPGTRLTVL.

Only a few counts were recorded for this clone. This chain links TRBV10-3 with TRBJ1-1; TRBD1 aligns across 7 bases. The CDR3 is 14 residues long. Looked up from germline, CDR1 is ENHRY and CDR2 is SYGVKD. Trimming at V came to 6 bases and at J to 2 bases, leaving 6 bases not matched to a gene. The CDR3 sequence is CAISPGQINTEAFF. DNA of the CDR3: TGTGCCATCAGCCCGGGACAGATAAACACTGAAGCTTTCTTT.

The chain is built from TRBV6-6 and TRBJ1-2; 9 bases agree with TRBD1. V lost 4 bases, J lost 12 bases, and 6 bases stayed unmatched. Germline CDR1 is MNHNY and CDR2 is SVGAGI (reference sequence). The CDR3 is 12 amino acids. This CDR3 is CASSLDRGADTF. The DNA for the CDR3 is TGTGCCAGCAGTTTGGACAGGGGCGCAGACACCTTC.

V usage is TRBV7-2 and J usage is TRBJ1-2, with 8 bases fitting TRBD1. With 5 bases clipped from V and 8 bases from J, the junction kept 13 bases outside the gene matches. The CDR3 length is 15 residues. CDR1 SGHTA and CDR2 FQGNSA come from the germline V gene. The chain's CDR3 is CASSKGGQALRGYTF. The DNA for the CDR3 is TGTGCCAGCAGCAAAGGGGGACAGGCCCTACGGGGCTACACCTTC.

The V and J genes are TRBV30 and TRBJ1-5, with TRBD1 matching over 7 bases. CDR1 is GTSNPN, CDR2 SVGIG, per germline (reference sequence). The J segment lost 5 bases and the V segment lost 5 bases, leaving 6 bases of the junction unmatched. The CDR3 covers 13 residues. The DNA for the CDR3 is TGTGCCTGGGGGGACAGCCTATATCAGCCCCAGCATTTT. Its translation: CAWGDSLYQPQHF.

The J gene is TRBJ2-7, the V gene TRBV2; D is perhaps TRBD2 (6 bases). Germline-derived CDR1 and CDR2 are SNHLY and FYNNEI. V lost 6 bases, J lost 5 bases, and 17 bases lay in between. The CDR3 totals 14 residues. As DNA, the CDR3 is TGTGCCAGCAGAGGGAGGAGTACTGTCGACGAGCAGTACTTC. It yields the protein CASRGRSTVDEQYF.

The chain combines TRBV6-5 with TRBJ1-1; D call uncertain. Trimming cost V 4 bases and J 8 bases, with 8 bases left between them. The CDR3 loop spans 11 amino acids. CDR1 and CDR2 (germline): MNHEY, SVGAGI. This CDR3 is CASSSGVEAFF. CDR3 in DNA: TGTGCCAGCAGTTCCGGTGTAGAAGCTTTCTTT.

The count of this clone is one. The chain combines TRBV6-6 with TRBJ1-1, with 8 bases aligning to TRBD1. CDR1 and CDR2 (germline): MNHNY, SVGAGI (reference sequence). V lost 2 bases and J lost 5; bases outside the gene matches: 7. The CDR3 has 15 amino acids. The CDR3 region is CASSYAAQGVTEAFF. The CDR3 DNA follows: TGTGCCAGCAGTTACGCAGCACAGGGGGTAACTGAAGCTTTCTTT.

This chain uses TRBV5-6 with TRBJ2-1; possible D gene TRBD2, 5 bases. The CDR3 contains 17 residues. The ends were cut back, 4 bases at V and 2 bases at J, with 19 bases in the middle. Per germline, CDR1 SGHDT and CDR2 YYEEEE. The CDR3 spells CASSRTFRAETYNEQFF. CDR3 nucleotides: TGTGCCAGCAGCCGCACGTTTCGAGCGGAGACCTACAATGAGCAGTTCTTC. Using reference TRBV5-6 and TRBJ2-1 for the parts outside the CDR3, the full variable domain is DAGVTQSPTHLIKTRGQQVTLRCSPKSGHDTVSWYQQALGQGPQFIFQYYEEEERQRGNFPDRFSGHQFPNYSSELNVNALLLGDSALYLCASSRTFRAETYNEQFFGPGTRLTVL.

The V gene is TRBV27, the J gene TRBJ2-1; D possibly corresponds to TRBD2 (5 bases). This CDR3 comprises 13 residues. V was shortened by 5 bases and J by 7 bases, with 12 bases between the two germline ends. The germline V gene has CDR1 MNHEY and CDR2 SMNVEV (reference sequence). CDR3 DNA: TGTGCCAGCAGTATGGTTCCGGGGAATGAGCAGTTCTTC. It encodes CASSMVPGNEQFF.

The CDR3 protein is CASTRPWQVTGELFF. The CDR3 DNA is TGTGCCAGCACCCGGCCTTGGCAGGTCACCGGGGAGCTGTTTTTT. The chain is built from TRBV28 and TRBJ2-2, with no clear D. The CDR3 runs 15 residues. Germline V gene data show CDR1 as MDHEN and CDR2 as SYDVKM. V was shortened by 7 bases and J by 4 bases, with 16 bases between the two germline ends. Supplemented by reference TRBV28 and TRBJ2-2, the full variable domain reads DVKVTQSSRYLVKRTGEKVFLECVQDMDHENMFWYRQDPGLGLRLIYFSYDVKMKEKGDIPEGYSVSREKKERFSLILESASTNQTSMYLCASTRPWQVTGELFFGEGSRLTVL.

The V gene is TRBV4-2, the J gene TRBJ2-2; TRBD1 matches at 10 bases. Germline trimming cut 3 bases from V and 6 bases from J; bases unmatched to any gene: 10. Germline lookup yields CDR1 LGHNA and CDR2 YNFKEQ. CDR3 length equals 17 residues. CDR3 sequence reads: CASSQALTGGRAGELFF. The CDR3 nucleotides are TGTGCCAGCAGCCAGGCTTTGACAGGGGGCCGAGCCGGGGAGCTGTTTTTT.

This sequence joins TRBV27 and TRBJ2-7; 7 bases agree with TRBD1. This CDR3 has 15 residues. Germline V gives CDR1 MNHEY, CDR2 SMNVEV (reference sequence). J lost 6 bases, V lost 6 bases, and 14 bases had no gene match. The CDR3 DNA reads TGTGCCAGCAGGCCGGGATTTGGGACAGCTAGCGAGCAGTACTTC. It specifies CASRPGFGTASEQYF.

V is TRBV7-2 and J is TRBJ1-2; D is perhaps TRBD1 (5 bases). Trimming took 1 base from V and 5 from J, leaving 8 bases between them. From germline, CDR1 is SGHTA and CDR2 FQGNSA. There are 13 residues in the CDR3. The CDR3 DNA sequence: TGTGCCAGCAGCTTAGGACAGATATATGGCTACACCTTC. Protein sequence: CASSLGQIYGYTF.

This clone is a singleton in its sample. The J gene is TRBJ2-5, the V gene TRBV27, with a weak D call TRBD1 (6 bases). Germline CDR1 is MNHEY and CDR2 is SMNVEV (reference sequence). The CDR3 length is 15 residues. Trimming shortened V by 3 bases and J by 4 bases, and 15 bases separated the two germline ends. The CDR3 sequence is CASSLGTHLRETQYF. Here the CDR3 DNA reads TGTGCCAGCAGTTTGGGGACACATTTGCGAGAGACCCAGTACTTC.

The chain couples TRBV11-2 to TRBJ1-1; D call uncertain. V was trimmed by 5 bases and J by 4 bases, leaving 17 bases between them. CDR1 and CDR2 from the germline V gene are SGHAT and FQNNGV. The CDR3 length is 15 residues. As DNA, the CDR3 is TGTGCCAGCAGCCTAACCCGACAAAGTGGCACTGAAGCTTTCTTT. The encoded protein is CASSLTRQSGTEAFF.

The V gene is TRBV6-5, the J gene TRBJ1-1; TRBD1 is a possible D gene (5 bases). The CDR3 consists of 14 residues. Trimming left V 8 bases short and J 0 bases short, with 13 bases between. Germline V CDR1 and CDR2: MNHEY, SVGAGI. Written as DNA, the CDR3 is TGTGCCAGCTGGGGGAGGATGATGAACACTGAAGCTTTCTTT. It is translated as CASWGRMMNTEAFF.

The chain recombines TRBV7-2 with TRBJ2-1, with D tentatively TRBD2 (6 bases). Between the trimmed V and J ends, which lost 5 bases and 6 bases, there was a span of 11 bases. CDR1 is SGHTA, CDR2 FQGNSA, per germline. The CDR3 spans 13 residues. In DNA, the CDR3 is TGTGCCAGCAGCCTCTACGGGAGCAATGAGCAGTTCTTC. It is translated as CASSLYGSNEQFF.

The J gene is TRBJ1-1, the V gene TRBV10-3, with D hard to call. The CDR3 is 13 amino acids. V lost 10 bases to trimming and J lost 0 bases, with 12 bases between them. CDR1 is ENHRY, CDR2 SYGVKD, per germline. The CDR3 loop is CATATAMNTEAFF. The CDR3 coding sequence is TGTGCCACCGCAACAGCTATGAACACTGAAGCTTTCTTT.

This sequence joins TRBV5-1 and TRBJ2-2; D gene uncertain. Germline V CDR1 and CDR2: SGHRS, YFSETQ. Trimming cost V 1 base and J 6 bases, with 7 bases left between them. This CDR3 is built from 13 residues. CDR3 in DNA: TGCGCCAGCAGCTTGCAGGTCTCCGGGGAGCTGTTTTTT. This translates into CASSLQVSGELFF.